The TCR beta chain under discussion was sequenced for a study of T cell repertoires in cytomegalovirus infection. The overall study: A matching HLA type, together with CMV infection, was signaled by public TCR beta signatures.

TCRdb recomputed calls from the reads with MiXCR, one row per CDR3 protein. The sample holds 750,000 to 950,000 distinct CDR3 sequences, 25% to 30% seen once. Trimming removed 4 bases from V and 8 bases from J; junction bases left unmatched: 16. Germline lookup yields CDR1 SGHVS and CDR2 FNYEAQ. There are 19 residues in the CDR3. This clonotype was detected only a few times. Its target is unknown. Study outcomes and limitations: Within the response measured ex vivo, HLA-C-restricted CMV-specific TCR beta clonotypes were dominant.

Sequencing used cultured CD8+ T cells from PBMCs, obtained from culture after CMV antigen stimulation. The chain employs TRBV7-6 and TRBJ2-1, with 14 bases that match TRBD2. The origin of this receptor is a human donor in good health (CMV status not recorded). Some clones in this sample may be carry-over from other donors' samples. CDR3 in amino acids: CASSSPTALTSGGAHEQFF. The CDR3 DNA reads TGTGCCAGCAGCTCCCCAACCGCTTTGACTAGCGGGGGGGCCCATGAGCAGTTCTTC.